This TCR beta chain was found in a study of regulatory T cells in long-lasting Graves disease. About the study: The term persistent Graves' disease signified upward of 5 years on antithyroid drugs with positive TSH receptor antibodies. Regarding the study as a whole: Newly diagnosed patients had higher TCR diversity than persistent Graves' patients did. Study was limited to peripheral blood, excluding thyroid tissue. Persistent patients had a count of shared public clonotypes (approximately 3,000) that exceeded that of new patients (approximately 1,000).

The time point here: persistent/refractory GD, antithyroid drugs over 5 years with positive TRAb. The TCR library used RNA extracted from PBMCs. Through Arm-PCR of CDR3 regions and iRepertoire HTBI primers, TCR beta libraries were built. TCRdb independently ran MiXCR on the multiplex PCR reads; one entry per CDR3 protein. The data contain approximately 360,000 distinct CDR3 sequences, 23% of them seen just once; the ten biggest clones take up 25% to 30%. There are 17 residues in the CDR3. From germline, CDR1 is SGHRS and CDR2 YFSETQ. J gave up 5 bases and V 4 bases, and 9 bases lay outside the gene matches. On this clonotype itself: Its antigen is not identified.

The rearrangement uses TRBV5-1 and TRBJ2-2, with TRBD1 identical over 12 bases. Here the sequenced sample was peripheral blood mononuclear cells (PBMCs), taken when the disease was refractory, from a patient treated with antithyroid drugs. The sequence was obtained from a woman in her thirties or forties with Graves disease. CDR3 region: CASSVNRDRGLTGELFF. The CDR3 DNA sequence: TGCGCCAGCAGCGTAAACCGGGACAGGGGGCTAACCGGGGAGCTGTTTTTT.